The 7 T cell receptor beta chains below were found in one sample sequenced in a study of T cells after yellow fever vaccination. TCRdb redid the calling of the 5' RACE reads with MiXCR, one entry per CDR3 protein. The table has around 500,000 distinct CDR3 sequences, less than 25% seen once; the top ten hold about a sixth. The specimen was PBMCs, collected approximately 22 days after the first yellow fever vaccination. Receptors originate from a man younger than 35 who received the YFV17D yellow fever vaccine.

The chain recombines TRBV24-1 with TRBJ2-1; TRBD1 matches 11 bases. The V gene end was trimmed by 4 bases and the J gene end by 6 bases; junction bases not matched to a gene: 7. The germline gives CDR1 KGHDR, CDR2 SFDVKD. CDR3 length equals 16 residues. The CDR3 here is CATSEPGQGASNEQFF. The CDR3 DNA reads as TGTGCCACCAGTGAGCCCGGACAGGGGGCTTCCAATGAGCAGTTCTTC.

The chain joins TRBV15 to TRBJ2-4, with 7 bases aligning to TRBD1. The CDR3 covers 15 residues. J gave up 0 bases and V 3 bases, and 2 bases lay outside the gene matches. The V gene's germline CDR1 is LNHNV and CDR2 YYDKDF (reference sequence). CDR3 nucleotide sequence: TGTGCCACCAGCAGTAACAGGGGAGCCAAAAACATTCAGTACTTC. Its protein product is CATSSNRGAKNIQYF.

The V gene is TRBV11-2, the J gene TRBJ2-1, with D unclear. Trimming removed 0 bases from V and 7 bases from J, with 13 bases in between. The CDR3 extends over 15 amino acids. The germline CDR1 and CDR2 sequences are SGHAT and FQNNGV. CDR3 residues: CASSLDLGRWNEQFF. The CDR3 DNA follows: TGTGCCAGCAGCTTAGATCTAGGCAGGTGGAATGAGCAGTTCTTC.

This chain joins TRBV7-9 and TRBJ2-3; D could derive from TRBD1 or TRBD2 (5 bases each). The CDR3 length is 13 residues. With 5 bases removed from V and 6 bases from J, the gap between germline ends came to 12 bases. From germline, CDR1 is SEHNR and CDR2 FQNEAQ (reference sequence). Here the CDR3 DNA reads TGTGCCAGCAGCGGGACGGGGCAGGATACGCAGTATTTT. This encodes CASSGTGQDTQYF.

This rearrangement joins TRBV6-5 to TRBJ1-1; maybe TRBD1 (6 bases). The CDR3 consists of 14 residues. V dropped 1 base and J dropped 7 bases, with 13 bases sitting between them. Looked up from germline, CDR1 is MNHEY and CDR2 is SVGAGI. CDR3 nucleotides: TGTGCCAGCAGTTACTGGGGGGCCGAGAGTGAAGCTTTCTTT. Protein: CASSYWGAESEAFF.

The chain combines TRBV11-2 with TRBJ2-7; 7 positions agree with TRBD1. V was clipped by 3 bases and J by 3 bases; unmatched bases: 5. The CDR3 has 14 residues. Germline V gene sequence: CDR1 SGHAT, CDR2 FQNNGV. The CDR3 DNA sequence: TGTGCCAGCAGCTTCGGGACAGCTTTCTACGAGCAGTACGTC. Translation: CASSFGTAFYEQYV.

This clonotype was detected only once. The chain joins TRBV7-2 to TRBJ2-3, with no clear D. The V gene lost 4 bases and the J gene lost 3 bases, with 8 bases spanning the gap. The CDR3 runs to 13 residues. The germline gives CDR1 SGHTA, CDR2 FQGNSA. CDR3: CASSSDPTDTQYF. Here the CDR3 DNA reads TGTGCCAGCAGCTCAGACCCGACAGATACGCAGTATTTT.